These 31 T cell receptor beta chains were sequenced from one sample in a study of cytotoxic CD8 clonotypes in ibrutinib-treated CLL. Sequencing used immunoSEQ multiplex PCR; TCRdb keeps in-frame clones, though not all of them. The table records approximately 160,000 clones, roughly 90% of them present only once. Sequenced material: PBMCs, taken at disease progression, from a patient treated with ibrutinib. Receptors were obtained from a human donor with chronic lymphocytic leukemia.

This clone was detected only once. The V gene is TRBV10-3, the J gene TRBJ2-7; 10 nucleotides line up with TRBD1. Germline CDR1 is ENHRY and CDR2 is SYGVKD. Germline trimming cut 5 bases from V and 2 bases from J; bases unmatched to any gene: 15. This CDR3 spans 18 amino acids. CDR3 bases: TGTGCCATCAGTCCCGGGACAGGGGATTATATTATCGCCTACGAGCAGTACTTC. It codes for CAISPGTGDYIIAYEQYF.

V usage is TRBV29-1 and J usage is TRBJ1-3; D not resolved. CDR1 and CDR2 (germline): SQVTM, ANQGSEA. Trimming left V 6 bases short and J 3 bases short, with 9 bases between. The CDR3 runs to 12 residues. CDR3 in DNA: TGCAGCGTCGGACCGATTGGAAACACCATATATTTT. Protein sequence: CSVGPIGNTIYF.

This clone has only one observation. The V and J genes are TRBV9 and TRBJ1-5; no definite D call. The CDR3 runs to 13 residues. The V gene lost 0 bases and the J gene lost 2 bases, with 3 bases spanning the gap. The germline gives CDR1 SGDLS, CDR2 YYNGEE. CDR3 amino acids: CASSVAGNQPQHF. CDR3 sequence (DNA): TGTGCCAGCAGCGTAGCTGGCAATCAGCCCCAGCATTTT.

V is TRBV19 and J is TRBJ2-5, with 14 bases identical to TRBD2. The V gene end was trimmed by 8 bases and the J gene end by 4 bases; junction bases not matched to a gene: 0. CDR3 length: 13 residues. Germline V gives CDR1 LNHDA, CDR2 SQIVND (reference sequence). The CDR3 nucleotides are TGTGCCAGTGGACTAGCGGGAGGAGAGACCCAGTACTTC. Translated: CASGLAGGETQYF.

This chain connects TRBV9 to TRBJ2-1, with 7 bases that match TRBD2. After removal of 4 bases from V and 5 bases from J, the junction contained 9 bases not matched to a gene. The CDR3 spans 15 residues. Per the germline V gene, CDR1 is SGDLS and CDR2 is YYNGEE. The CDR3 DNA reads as TGTGCCAGCAGCTCGGGGAGGGCCAGGCACAATGAGCAGTTCTTC. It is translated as CASSSGRARHNEQFF.

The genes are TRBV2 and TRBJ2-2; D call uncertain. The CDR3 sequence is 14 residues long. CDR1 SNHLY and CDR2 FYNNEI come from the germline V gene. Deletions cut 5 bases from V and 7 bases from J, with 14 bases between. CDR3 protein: CASSPGPSGGELFF. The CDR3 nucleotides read TGTGCCAGCAGTCCGGGTCCGTCGGGCGGGGAGCTGTTTTTT. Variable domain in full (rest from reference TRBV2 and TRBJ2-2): EPEVTQTPSHQVTQMGQEVILRCVPISNHLYFYWYRQILGQKVEFLVSFYNNEISEKSEIFDDQFSVERPDGSNFTLKIRSTKLEDSAMYFCASSPGPSGGELFFGEGSRLTVL.

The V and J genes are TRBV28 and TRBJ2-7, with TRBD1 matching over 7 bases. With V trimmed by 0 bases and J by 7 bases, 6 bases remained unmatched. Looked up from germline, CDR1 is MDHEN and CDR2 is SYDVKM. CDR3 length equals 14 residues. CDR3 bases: TGTGCCAGCAGTTTATGGGACAGGACCTGGGAGCAGTACTTC. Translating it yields CASSLWDRTWEQYF.

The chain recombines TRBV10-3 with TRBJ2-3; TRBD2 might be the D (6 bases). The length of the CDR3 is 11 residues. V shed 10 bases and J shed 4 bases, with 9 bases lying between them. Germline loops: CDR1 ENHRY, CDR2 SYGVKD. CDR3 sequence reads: CATGTADTQYF. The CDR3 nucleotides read TGTGCCACCGGGACTGCAGATACGCAGTATTTT.

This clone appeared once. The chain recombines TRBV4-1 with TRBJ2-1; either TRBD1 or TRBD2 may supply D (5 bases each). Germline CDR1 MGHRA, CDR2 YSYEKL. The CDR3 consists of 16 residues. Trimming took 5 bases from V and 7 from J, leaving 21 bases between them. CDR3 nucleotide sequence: TGCGCCAGCAGCTCCTTCGAGGGACGGTTACTTAATGAGCAGTTCTTC. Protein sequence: CASSSFEGRLLNEQFF.

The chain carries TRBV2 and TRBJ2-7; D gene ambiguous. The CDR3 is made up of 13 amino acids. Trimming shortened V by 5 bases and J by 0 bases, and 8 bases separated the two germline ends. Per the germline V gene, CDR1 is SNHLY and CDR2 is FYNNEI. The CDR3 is CASSTDFSYEQYF. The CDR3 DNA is TGTGCCAGCAGTACGGATTTCTCCTACGAGCAGTACTTC.

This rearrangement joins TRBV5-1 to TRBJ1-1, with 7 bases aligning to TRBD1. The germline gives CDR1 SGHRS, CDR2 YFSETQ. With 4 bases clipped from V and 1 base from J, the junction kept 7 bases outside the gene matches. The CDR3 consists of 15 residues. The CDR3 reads CASSRSGQKNTEAFF. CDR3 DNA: TGCGCCAGCAGCCGGTCGGGACAGAAGAACACTGAAGCTTTCTTT. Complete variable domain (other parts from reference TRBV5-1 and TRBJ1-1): KAGVTQTPRYLIKTRGQQVTLSCSPISGHRSVSWYQQTPGQGLQFLFEYFSETQRNKGNFPGRFSGRQFSNSRSEMNVSTLELGDSALYLCASSRSGQKNTEAFFGQGTRLTVV.

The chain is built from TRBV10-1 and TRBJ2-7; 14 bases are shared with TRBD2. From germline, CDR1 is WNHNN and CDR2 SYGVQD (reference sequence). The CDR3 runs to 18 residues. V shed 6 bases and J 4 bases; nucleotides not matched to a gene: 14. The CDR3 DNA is TGCGCCAGCAGCGGCCTGGGACTAGCGGGGGTTAGTAAATACGAGCAGTACTTC. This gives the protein CASSGLGLAGVSKYEQYF.

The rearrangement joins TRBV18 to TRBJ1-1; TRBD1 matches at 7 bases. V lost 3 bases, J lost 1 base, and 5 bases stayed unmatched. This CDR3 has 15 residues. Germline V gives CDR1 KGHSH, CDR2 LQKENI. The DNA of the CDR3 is TGTGCCAGCTCACCGGGGGACAGCCAGAACACTGAAGCTTTCTTT. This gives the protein CASSPGDSQNTEAFF.

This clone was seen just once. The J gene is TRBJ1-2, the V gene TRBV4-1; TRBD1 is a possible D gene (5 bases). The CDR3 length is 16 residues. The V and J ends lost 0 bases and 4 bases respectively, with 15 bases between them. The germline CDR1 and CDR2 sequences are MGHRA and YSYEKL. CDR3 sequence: CASSQDPRGSGYGYTF. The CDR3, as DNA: TGCGCCAGCAGCCAAGATCCTAGGGGTTCGGGCTATGGCTACACCTTC.

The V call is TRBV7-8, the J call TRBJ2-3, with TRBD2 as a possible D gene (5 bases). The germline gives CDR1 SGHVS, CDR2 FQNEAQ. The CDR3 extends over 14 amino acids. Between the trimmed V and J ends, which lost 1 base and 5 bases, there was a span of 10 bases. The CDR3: CASSLVGEGDTQYF. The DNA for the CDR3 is TGTGCCAGCAGCTTAGTAGGCGAGGGAGATACGCAGTATTTT.

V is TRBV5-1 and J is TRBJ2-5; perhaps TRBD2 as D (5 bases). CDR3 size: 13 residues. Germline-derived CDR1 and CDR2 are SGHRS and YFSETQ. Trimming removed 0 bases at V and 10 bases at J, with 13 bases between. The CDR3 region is CASSLDRVGDQYF. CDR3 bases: TGCGCCAGCAGCTTGGATCGGGTCGGGGACCAGTACTTC.

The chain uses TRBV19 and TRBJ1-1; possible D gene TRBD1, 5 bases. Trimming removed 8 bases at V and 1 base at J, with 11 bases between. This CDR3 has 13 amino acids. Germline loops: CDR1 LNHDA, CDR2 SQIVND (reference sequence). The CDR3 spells CASSGNRNTEAFF. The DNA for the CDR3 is TGTGCCAGTTCAGGGAATAGGAACACTGAAGCTTTCTTT. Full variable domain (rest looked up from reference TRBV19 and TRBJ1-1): DGGITQSPKYLFRKEGQNVTLSCEQNLNHDAMYWYRQDPGQGLRLIYYSQIVNDFQKGDIAEGYSVSREKKESFPLTVTSAQKNPTAFYLCASSGNRNTEAFFGQGTRLTVV.

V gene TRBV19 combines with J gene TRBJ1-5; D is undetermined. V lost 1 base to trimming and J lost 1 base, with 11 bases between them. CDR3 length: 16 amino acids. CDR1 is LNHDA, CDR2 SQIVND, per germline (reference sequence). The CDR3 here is CASSIVKGTSNQPQHF. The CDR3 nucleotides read TGTGCCAGTAGTATAGTGAAGGGAACAAGCAATCAGCCCCAGCATTTT.

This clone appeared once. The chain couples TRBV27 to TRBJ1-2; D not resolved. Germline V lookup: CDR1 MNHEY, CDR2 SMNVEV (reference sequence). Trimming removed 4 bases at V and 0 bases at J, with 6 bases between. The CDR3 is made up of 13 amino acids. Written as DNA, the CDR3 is TGTGCCAGCAGTTATGCCCCTAACTATGGCTACACCTTC. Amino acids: CASSYAPNYGYTF.

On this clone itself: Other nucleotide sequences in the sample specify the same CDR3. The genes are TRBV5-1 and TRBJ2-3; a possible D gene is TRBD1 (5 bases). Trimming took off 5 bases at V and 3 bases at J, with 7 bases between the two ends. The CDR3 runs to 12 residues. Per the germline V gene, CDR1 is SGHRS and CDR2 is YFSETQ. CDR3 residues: CASSSGTDTQYF. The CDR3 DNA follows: TGCGCCAGCAGTTCAGGGACAGATACGCAGTATTTT.

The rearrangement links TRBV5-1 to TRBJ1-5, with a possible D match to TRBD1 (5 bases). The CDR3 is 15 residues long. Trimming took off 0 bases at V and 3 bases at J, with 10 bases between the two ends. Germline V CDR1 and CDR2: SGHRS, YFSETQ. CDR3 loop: CASSLAGHNNQPQHF. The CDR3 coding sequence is TGCGCCAGCAGCTTGGCCGGACACAACAATCAGCCCCAGCATTTT.

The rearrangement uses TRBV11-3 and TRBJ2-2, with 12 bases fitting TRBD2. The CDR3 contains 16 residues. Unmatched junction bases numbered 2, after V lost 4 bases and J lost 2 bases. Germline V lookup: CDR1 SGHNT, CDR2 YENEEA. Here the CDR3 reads CASSSGLAGNTGELFF. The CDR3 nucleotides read TGTGCCAGCAGCTCGGGACTAGCGGGTAACACCGGGGAGCTGTTTTTT.

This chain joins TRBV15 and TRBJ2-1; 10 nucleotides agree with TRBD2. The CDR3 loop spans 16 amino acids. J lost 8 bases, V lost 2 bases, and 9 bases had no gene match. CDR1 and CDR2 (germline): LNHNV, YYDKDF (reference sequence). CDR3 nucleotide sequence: TGTGCCACCAGCAGACCGTACGGGACTAGCGACCATGAGCAGTTCTTC. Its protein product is CATSRPYGTSDHEQFF.

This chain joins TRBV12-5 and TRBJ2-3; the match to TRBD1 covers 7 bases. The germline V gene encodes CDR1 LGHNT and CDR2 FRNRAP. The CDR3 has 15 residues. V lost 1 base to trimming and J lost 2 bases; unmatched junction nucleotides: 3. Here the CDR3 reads CASGLADRPTDTQYF. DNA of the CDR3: TGTGCTAGTGGTTTGGCGGACAGGCCCACAGATACGCAGTATTTT.

This CDR3 reads CASSLRTGRTEAFF. Here the CDR3 DNA reads TGTGCCAGCAGTCTTAGGACAGGGAGGACTGAAGCTTTCTTT. J is TRBJ1-1 and V is TRBV11-3; TRBD1 matches 8 bases. Germline V gene sequence: CDR1 SGHNT, CDR2 YENEEA. This CDR3 comprises 14 residues. After removal of 6 bases from V and 5 bases from J, the junction contained 8 bases not matched to a gene.

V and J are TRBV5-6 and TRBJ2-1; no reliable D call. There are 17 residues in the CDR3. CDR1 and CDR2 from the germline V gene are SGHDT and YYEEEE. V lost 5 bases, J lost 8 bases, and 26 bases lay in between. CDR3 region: CASSHVVNLFVVDEQFF. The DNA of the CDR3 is TGTGCCAGCAGTCACGTGGTTAACCTCTTTGTCGTGGATGAGCAGTTCTTC. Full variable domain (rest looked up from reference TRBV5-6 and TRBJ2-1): DAGVTQSPTHLIKTRGQQVTLRCSPKSGHDTVSWYQQALGQGPQFIFQYYEEEERQRGNFPDRFSGHQFPNYSSELNVNALLLGDSALYLCASSHVVNLFVVDEQFFGPGTRLTVL.

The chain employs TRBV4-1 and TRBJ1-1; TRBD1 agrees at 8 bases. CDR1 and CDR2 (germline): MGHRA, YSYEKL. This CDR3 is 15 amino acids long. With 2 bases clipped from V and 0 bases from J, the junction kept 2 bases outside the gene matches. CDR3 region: CASSQSGGLNTEAFF. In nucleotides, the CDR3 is TGCGCCAGCAGCCAATCAGGGGGCCTGAACACTGAAGCTTTCTTT.

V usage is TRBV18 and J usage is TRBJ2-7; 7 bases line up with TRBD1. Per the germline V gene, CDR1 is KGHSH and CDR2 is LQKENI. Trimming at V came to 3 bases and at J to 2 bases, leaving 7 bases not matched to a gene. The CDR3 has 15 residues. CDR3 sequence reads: CASSPVYQGAYEQYF. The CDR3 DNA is TGTGCCAGCTCACCGGTATATCAGGGGGCCTACGAGCAGTACTTC.

CDR3 in DNA: TGTGCCAGCTCACCAAGTGGATTAGCCAAAAACATTCAGTACTTC. It yields the protein CASSPSGLAKNIQYF. The rearrangement uses TRBV18 and TRBJ2-4; no firm D call. The V and J ends lost 2 bases and 0 bases respectively, with 8 bases between them. The CDR3 sequence is 15 residues long. Germline assignment: CDR1 KGHSH and CDR2 LQKENI.

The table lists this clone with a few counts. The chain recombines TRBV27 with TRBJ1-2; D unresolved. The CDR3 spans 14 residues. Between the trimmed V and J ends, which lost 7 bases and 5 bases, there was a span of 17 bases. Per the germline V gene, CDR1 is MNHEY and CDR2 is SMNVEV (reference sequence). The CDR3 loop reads CASKEVRETYGYTF. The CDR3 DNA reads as TGTGCCAGCAAAGAGGTCCGGGAGACTTATGGCTACACCTTC.

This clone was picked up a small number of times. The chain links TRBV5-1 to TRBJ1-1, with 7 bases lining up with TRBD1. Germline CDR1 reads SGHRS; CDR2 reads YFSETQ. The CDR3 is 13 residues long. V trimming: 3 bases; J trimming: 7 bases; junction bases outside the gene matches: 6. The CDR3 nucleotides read TGCGCCAGCAGCTGGGGGGACAGAGGTGAAGCTTTCTTT. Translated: CASSWGDRGEAFF.